The present entry profiles one TCR beta chain with its context. This entry belongs to a study of blood T cell repertoires in COVID-19. About the study: COVID-19 samples, acute and convalescent, were from the United States, Italy and Spain.

V was clipped by 1 base and J by 3 bases, with 15 bases between them. This CDR3 has 17 residues. Germline assignment: CDR1 LGHDT and CDR2 YNNKEL (reference sequence). The table came from immunoSEQ multiplex PCR; TCRdb's copy has only in-frame clones and leaves some out. Of some 300,000 clones in the sample, roughly 87% were seen once. Sequencing was done on a sample of PBMCs or T cells enriched from blood (not recorded which). The genes are TRBV3-1 (or the pseudogene TRBV3-2) and TRBJ2-2; D possibly corresponds to TRBD2 (5 bases). The source of this sequence is a woman in her twenties or thirties who had recovered from COVID-19. The CDR3 DNA sequence: TGTGCCAGCAGCCAAGCCCGATTCCGGGATTACACCGGGGAGCTGTTTTTT. It yields the protein CASSQARFRDYTGELFF.